The clone carrying this T cell receptor (beta chain) was seen more than once but under ten times. Other DNA variants within this sample encode the same CDR3. The CDR3 length is 11 residues. Trimming shortened V by 2 bases and J by 3 bases, and 3 bases separated the two germline ends. Germline assignment: CDR1 SGHRS and CDR2 YFSETQ. The method was immunoSEQ multiplex PCR; TCRdb's version includes in-frame clones alone and lacks a portion of them. The sample holds over a million clones, approximately 97% seen once. The data belong to a study of shared clonotypes between healthy human individuals. The rearrangement joins TRBV5-1 to TRBJ2-7; no definite D call. The receptor's source is a young man in good health. What was sequenced was naive CD4+ T cells sorted from blood. Subset noted: CD45RA+ positively selected. CDR3 region: CASSFDYEQYF. DNA of the CDR3: TGCGCCAGCAGCTTTGACTACGAGCAGTACTTC.